Listed below are T cell receptor beta chains from one sample, sequenced in a study of cytomegalovirus exposure and HLA in healthy donors. The data were produced by immunoSEQ multiplex PCR, yet TCRdb's version contains in-frame clones alone and is incomplete. This table has some 160,000 clones, approximately 89% appearing once. Material for sequencing was PBMCs. The receptor set was obtained from a young man in good health and CMV-seronegative. Each CDR3 is given with its conserved first and last residue. D genes are given only for firm matches. Clone size, where shown, is once, few, many, or a class for clones that have expanded.

V gene	D gene	clone size	J gene	CDR3 DNA	CDR3 protein
TRBV19	.	.	TRBJ2-3	TGTGCCAGTAGCGAAACAGGGTTGAGCACAGATACGCAGTATTTT	CASSETGLSTDTQYF
TRBV7-8	.	.	TRBJ1-2	TGTGCCAGCCTAGGTGGGGGGGTTGAAGGCTACACCTTC	CASLGGGVEGYTF
TRBV19	TRBD1	.	TRBJ2-7	TGTGCCAGTAGGCTCCGACAGGGCTCCTACGAGCAGTACTTC	CASRLRQGSYEQYF
TRBV9	TRBD2	.	TRBJ2-3	TGTGCCAGCGGGGGGGACACAGATACGCAGTATTTT	CASGGDTDTQYF
TRBV29-1	.	.	TRBJ2-1	TGCAGCGTTGAAGATCTTGGAAGGACTCAAGCCTACAATGAGCAGTTCTTC	CSVEDLGRTQAYNEQFF
TRBV5-1	TRBD1	.	TRBJ2-7	TGCGCCAGCAGCTTCCGGGACAGCATATACGAGCAGTACTTC	CASSFRDSIYEQYF
TRBV15	TRBD1	.	TRBJ2-7	TGTGCCACCAGCAGAGGGAAAACAGGGGTCCGCTACGAGCAGTACTTC	CATSRGKTGVRYEQYF
TRBV9	.	.	TRBJ2-3	TGTGCCAGCAGCGTAGTAACCGGGGTTGATACGCAGTATTTT	CASSVVTGVDTQYF
TRBV19	TRBD2	.	TRBJ2-1	TGTGCCAGTAGGACCAACCTAGCGGGCGCCGAGCAGTTCTTC	CASRTNLAGAEQFF
TRBV27	.	.	TRBJ2-3	TGTGCCAGCAGTCTAAACTCAGGGGTCCCAGATACGCAGTATTTT	CASSLNSGVPDTQYF
TRBV12-5	TRBD1	.	TRBJ2-1	TGTGCTAGTGGTCCCGGGACAGGGGGCAAGGAGTTCTTC	CASGPGTGGKEFF
TRBV9	.	once	TRBJ2-3	TGTGCCAGCAGCTATCCGGGACTCCAAGAGGATACGCAGTATTTT	CASSYPGLQEDTQYF
TRBV7-9	TRBD1	.	TRBJ2-3	TGTGCCAGCAGCCGACAGACAGGGGCTAGCACAGATACGCAGTATTTT	CASSRQTGASTDTQYF
TRBV7-6	TRBD1	.	TRBJ1-2	TGTGCCAGCAGCTTGGACAGGGGGCACTATGGCTACACCTTC	CASSLDRGHYGYTF
TRBV7-8	TRBD2	.	TRBJ2-7	TGTGCCAGCAGTCGGACTAGCGGGGGGGCCTCCTACGAGCAGTACTTC	CASSRTSGGASYEQYF